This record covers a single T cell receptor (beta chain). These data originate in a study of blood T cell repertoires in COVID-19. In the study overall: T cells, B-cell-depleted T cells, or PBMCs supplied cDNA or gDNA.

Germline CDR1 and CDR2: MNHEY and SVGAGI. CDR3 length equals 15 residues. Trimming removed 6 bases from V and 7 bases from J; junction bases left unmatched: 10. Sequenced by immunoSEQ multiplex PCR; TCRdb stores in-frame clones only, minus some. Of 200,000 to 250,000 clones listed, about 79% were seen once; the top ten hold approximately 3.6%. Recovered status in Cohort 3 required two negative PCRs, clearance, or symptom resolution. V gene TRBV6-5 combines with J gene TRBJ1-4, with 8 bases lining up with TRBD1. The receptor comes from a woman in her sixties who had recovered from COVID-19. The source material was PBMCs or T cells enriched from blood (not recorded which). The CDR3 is CASSRDRGTGEKLFF. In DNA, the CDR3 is TGTGCCAGCAGCCGTGACAGGGGAACTGGTGAAAAACTGTTTTTT.